A selection of T cell receptor beta chains follows, all from one sample in a study of cytomegalovirus exposure and HLA in healthy donors. This table comes from immunoSEQ multiplex PCR, and its TCRdb copy is limited to in-frame clones, with some not included. This table has more than 95,000 clones, 10% appearing once. Sequences were obtained from PBMCs. Receptors originate from a man between 35 and 55 years old in good health and CMV-seropositive. CDR3s include the opening cysteine and the closing phenylalanine or tryptophan. The order of the fields is CDR3 protein, V gene, J gene.

CDR3 protein: CASSIDSSGIYGYTF; V gene: TRBV19; J gene: TRBJ1-2
CDR3 protein: CASSFGGGQNTEAFF; V gene: TRBV19; J gene: TRBJ1-1
CDR3 protein: CASSQAELGDSGNTIYF; V gene: TRBV4-2; J gene: TRBJ1-3
CDR3 protein: CASSLSSARVNGYTF; V gene: TRBV27; J gene: TRBJ1-2
CDR3 protein: CASSLGGGNTGELFF; V gene: TRBV7-9; J gene: TRBJ2-2
CDR3 protein: CASSYLQVRGSYEQYF; V gene: TRBV7-9; J gene: TRBJ2-7
CDR3 protein: CASSGQGVGGYTF; V gene: TRBV2; J gene: TRBJ1-2
CDR3 protein: CASSTPGTPVDTQYF; V gene: TRBV28; J gene: TRBJ2-3
CDR3 protein: CASSLGDRVTETQYF; V gene: TRBV7-2; J gene: TRBJ2-5
CDR3 protein: CASSMSMNTEAFF; V gene: TRBV14; J gene: TRBJ1-1
CDR3 protein: CASSHRDRNLQYF; V gene: TRBV27; J gene: TRBJ2-7
CDR3 protein: CASSAGGGGGPGELFF; V gene: TRBV9; J gene: TRBJ2-2
CDR3 protein: CASLPSSGSYEQYF; V gene: TRBV6-9; J gene: TRBJ2-7
CDR3 protein: CASSLGEGSYNEQFF; V gene: TRBV11-3; J gene: TRBJ2-1
CDR3 protein: CASSYLATNEKLFF; V gene: TRBV6-6; J gene: TRBJ1-4
CDR3 protein: CASSTRDTDTQYF; V gene: TRBV7-6; J gene: TRBJ2-3
CDR3 protein: CASSMTSGSAGELFF; V gene: TRBV7-3; J gene: TRBJ2-2
CDR3 protein: CASSFTPAGTEAFF; V gene: TRBV11-1; J gene: TRBJ1-1
CDR3 protein: CASSPTGFQDTQYF; V gene: TRBV19; J gene: TRBJ2-3
CDR3 protein: CASRDWTGRTGELFF; V gene: TRBV7-9; J gene: TRBJ2-2
CDR3 protein: CASSFGGRVDEQYF; V gene: TRBV7-9; J gene: TRBJ2-7
CDR3 protein: CATSRDQSGYTF; V gene: TRBV15; J gene: TRBJ1-2
CDR3 protein: CASSEWTGNYGYTF; V gene: TRBV2; J gene: TRBJ1-2
CDR3 protein: CASSLGETGKHF; V gene: TRBV5-6; J gene: TRBJ1-5
CDR3 protein: CASSIGTGHNEQFF; V gene: TRBV5-1; J gene: TRBJ2-1
CDR3 protein: CASKGNRGQPQHF; V gene: TRBV6-1; J gene: TRBJ1-5
CDR3 protein: CASTRSGTYNEQFF; V gene: TRBV6-1; J gene: TRBJ2-1
CDR3 protein: CASSFLTATNEKLFF; V gene: TRBV28; J gene: TRBJ1-4
CDR3 protein: CASSDRRGTQETQYF; V gene: TRBV6-4; J gene: TRBJ2-5
CDR3 protein: CASSPTGTGNTGELFF; V gene: TRBV5-1; J gene: TRBJ2-2
CDR3 protein: CATSRDFPATNEQFF; V gene: TRBV15; J gene: TRBJ2-1
CDR3 protein: CASSLMAGKDGYTF; V gene: TRBV7-3; J gene: TRBJ1-2
CDR3 protein: CASSQERGTKEKLFF; V gene: TRBV14; J gene: TRBJ1-4
CDR3 protein: CASSLTANSNSPLHF; V gene: TRBV6-5; J gene: TRBJ1-6
CDR3 protein: CASSLEVGAGTQYF; V gene: TRBV11-2; J gene: TRBJ2-3
CDR3 protein: CASSFPGLSTDTQYF; V gene: TRBV27; J gene: TRBJ2-3
CDR3 protein: CASSVGAGQGVQPQHF; V gene: TRBV6-1; J gene: TRBJ1-5
CDR3 protein: CASSNREKLFF; V gene: TRBV19; J gene: TRBJ1-4
CDR3 protein: CASSEGRPDTQYF; V gene: TRBV6-1; J gene: TRBJ2-3
CDR3 protein: CASSPRIRTSGSGTDTQYF; V gene: TRBV7-9; J gene: TRBJ2-3
CDR3 protein: CALTGTGYNEQFF; V gene: TRBV2; J gene: TRBJ2-1
CDR3 protein: CAILGNTIYF; V gene: TRBV6-1; J gene: TRBJ1-3
CDR3 protein: CASRLQGIQETQYF; V gene: TRBV13; J gene: TRBJ2-5
CDR3 protein: CASSLEGAGNQPQHF; V gene: TRBV5-1; J gene: TRBJ1-5
CDR3 protein: CASSASGTRRTDTQYF; V gene: TRBV10-1; J gene: TRBJ2-3
CDR3 protein: CASHPQLAGDTQYF; V gene: TRBV28; J gene: TRBJ2-3
CDR3 protein: CSAYSSYEQYF; V gene: TRBV20-1; J gene: TRBJ2-7
CDR3 protein: CASIGLVHTDTQYF; V gene: TRBV5-4; J gene: TRBJ2-3
CDR3 protein: CASSIVGTGPTGELFF; V gene: TRBV28; J gene: TRBJ2-2
CDR3 protein: CASSYAEGLSPLHF; V gene: TRBV6-5; J gene: TRBJ1-6
CDR3 protein: CASSPVLPRTSGKSGELFF; V gene: TRBV7-6; J gene: TRBJ2-2
CDR3 protein: CASSFSRAQFF; V gene: TRBV28; J gene: TRBJ2-1
CDR3 protein: CASRDRVGGYGYTF; V gene: TRBV2; J gene: TRBJ1-2
CDR3 protein: CASSLSGGREPQHF; V gene: TRBV5-5; J gene: TRBJ1-5
CDR3 protein: CASSEGGLNEQFF; V gene: TRBV6-1; J gene: TRBJ2-1
CDR3 protein: CATSRSAGSLSDTQYF; V gene: TRBV15; J gene: TRBJ2-3
CDR3 protein: CATRTSGRSNQETQYF; V gene: TRBV5-4; J gene: TRBJ2-5
CDR3 protein: CASSLGTRDEQFF; V gene: TRBV5-1; J gene: TRBJ2-1
CDR3 protein: CASSPMGQGLNEQFF; V gene: TRBV6-4; J gene: TRBJ2-1